This entry lists 5 T cell receptor beta chains sequenced from one sample in a study of T cells in Graves' hyperthyroidism and ophthalmopathy. TCR beta CDR3 regions were amplified from RNA. The TCR CDR3 was amplified in a first-round RT-PCR using the HTBI primer set. From the multiplex PCR reads, TCRdb called clonotypes with MiXCR, one entry per CDR3 protein. The sample has around 800,000 distinct CDR3 sequences, roughly 40% seen once. The source material was blood. The receptors come from a man younger than 35 with Graves' hyperthyroidism.

In its sample, this clonotype was seen a few times. The rearrangement uses TRBV9 and TRBJ2-5, with D perhaps matching TRBD1 (6 bases). Germline V gene data show CDR1 as SGDLS and CDR2 as YYNGEE. Trimming left V 3 bases short and J 1 base short, with 10 bases between. The CDR3 contains 14 residues. The CDR3 bases are TGTGCCAGCAGCGGCTCGGACAGCCAAGAGACCCAGTACTTC. Translation: CASSGSDSQETQYF.

The chain employs TRBV14 and TRBJ2-2, with D possibly being TRBD1 (5 bases). There are 16 residues in the CDR3. Germline V gives CDR1 SGHDN, CDR2 FVKESK. Deletions cut 5 bases from V and 4 bases from J, with 17 bases between. The CDR3 DNA reads TGTGCCAGCAGCGCCGACAGAGGTTGGGGCACCGGGGAGCTGTTTTTT. Protein sequence: CASSADRGWGTGELFF.

The rearrangement joins TRBV6-5 to TRBJ1-1; D unresolved. The V gene's germline CDR1 is MNHEY and CDR2 SVGAGI. V was trimmed by 7 bases and J by 5 bases, leaving 17 bases between them. This CDR3 is built from 14 residues. The CDR3 loop is CASTRPGSSTEAFF. The CDR3 nucleotides read TGTGCCAGCACCAGGCCGGGGTCGAGTACTGAAGCTTTCTTT.

The V call is TRBV2, the J call TRBJ1-4, with 7 bases that match TRBD1. Germline V gives CDR1 SNHLY, CDR2 FYNNEI. This CDR3 region has 16 residues. V lost 5 bases, J lost 1 base, and 7 bases stayed unmatched. The CDR3 spells CASSQTAGGTNEKLFF. CDR3 sequence (DNA): TGTGCCAGCAGTCAGACAGCAGGGGGAACTAATGAAAAACTGTTTTTT.

As to this clonotype: At one boundary the junction diverges from the germline segment, which might be a read error. The genes are TRBV29-1 and TRBJ2-2; D not resolved. The germline V gene encodes CDR1 SQVTM and CDR2 ANQGSEA. This CDR3 region has 12 residues. The CDR3 loop reads CAWTSSTGELFF. In DNA, the CDR3 is TGTGCCTGGACCTCGAGTACCGGGGAGCTGTTTTTT.